This TCR beta chain is from a study of T cells after yellow fever vaccination. MiXCR was run by TCRdb on the 5' RACE reads, yielding one entry per CDR3 protein. This sample has about 120,000 distinct CDR3 sequences; about 6.8% occur once, and the top ten carry approximately 2.7%. V dropped 7 bases and J dropped 4 bases, with 17 bases sitting between them. This CDR3 has 13 residues. Germline CDR1 and CDR2: SQVTM and ANQGSEA. This clonotype was picked up many times. The sequence was obtained from a young man who received the YFV17D yellow fever vaccine. The J gene is TRBJ2-7, the V gene TRBV29-1; possibly TRBD1 or TRBD2 for D (6 bases each). Sequencing was performed on CD4+ T cells sorted from PBMCs, taken about 41 days after the first yellow fever vaccination. In DNA form, the CDR3 reads TGCAGCGGGCGATGGGGGGCCAGTTACGAGCAGTACTTC. This codes for CSGRWGASYEQYF.